This T cell receptor (beta chain) was documented in a study of cytomegalovirus exposure and HLA in healthy donors (dated by TCRdb to about 2017). Study-wide context: In an earlier analysis of 587 of the donors, 250 to 350 Gb of sequence data and about 110 million unique TCR beta sequences from some 170 million T cells were reported. About 300 gigabases of sequencing data and 70 million to 85 million unique TCR sequences were included in an early release covering 550 to 650 HLA-typed donors. Of the roughly 390 genotyped donors, roughly 76% were placed in the genetic ancestry cluster associated with self-reported Caucasian donors. The study was designed to test whether signatures of past pathogen exposure could be identified by cataloging public T cell receptors. Using immunosequencing, the study profiled T cell repertoires from around 670 subjects and related those repertoires to cytomegalovirus serostatus. In addition to the first cohort of roughly 700 subjects, a separate validation cohort of 120 different subjects was used. To predict cytomegalovirus infection status, the study combined high-throughput TCR immunosequencing, statistical association of individual TCRs with disease status, and machine learning. A later analysis re-analyzed previously published TCR beta repertoires from 550 to 700 donors and added high-resolution HLA genotyping to study TCR occurrence patterns. Rather than drawing on any new phenotypic data, the later analysis identified candidate immune exposures from TCR beta sequences and the way those sequences occurred across donors. To decide whether each TCR beta V gene segment behaved as functional or pseudogenic, an earlier analysis of some 600 of the donors relied on high-throughput TCR beta sequencing. Donor age, sex, ethnicity and CMV serostatus were compiled alongside the repertoire data. In a later genetic analysis, genome-wide SNP genotypes for about three fifths of the 666 donors were used, and that subset was treated as a discovery cohort. All discovery cohort repertoires had been generated on a single sequencing platform. Both class I and class II loci were covered by HLA typing, at four-digit resolution. Typing coverage varied by locus: roughly 629-640 donors for A, B, C, DRB1 and DQB1; approximately 500 for DQA1; more than 600 for DPA1; roughly 450 for DPB1. Roughly 5 DR-DQ haplotypes were treated as single units for association and clustering because of strong linkage in the cohort. Among around 400 genotyped donors of the cohort, an average of approximately 230,000 unique TCR beta nucleotide sequences were sequenced per donor, roughly a sixth of them non-productive. Broad study findings and their caveats: Compared with the roughly 700-donor mean, donors in an Asian-associated ancestry cluster had fewer N-insertions in productive TCRs, according to a later genetic analysis. In the study, approximately 160 TCR beta chains were listed as associated with cytomegalovirus. In a later analysis, most CMV-associated TCR beta chains were found to appear HLA-restricted, with HLA associations seemingly driven largely by CMV exposure. The presence/absence analyses assumed that sequencing depth was roughly uniform across donors, and that assumption may not be true. When HLA alleles, especially DR and DQ, strongly co-occurred, TCR associations were difficult to assign to individual alleles. The only immune exposure information available for the cohort was CMV serostatus. A later analysis found that TCR association rates varied across HLA loci, with DRB1 alleles showing the most associated TCRs and HLA-C alleles the fewest. Correlated functional status among segregating V segments might be attributable to linkage disequilibrium, but an unknown experimental factor could not be ruled out. In a later analysis, HLA-associated TCR beta chains were found to be more clonally expanded and to have lower generation probabilities than equally common non-associated chains. An earlier analysis of roughly 570 of the donors showed that most TCR beta V segments appeared in productive rearrangements either about 87% or about 30% of the time, which broadly matched IMGT annotations. Because counts were too low, about 15 rarely observed V segments, including chromosome 9 orphons, were left out of the earlier analysis of 500 to 750 of the donors. According to the authors, the approach could potentially be generalized to other disease states and immunological phenotypes. In vitro tests confirmed that three of the cytomegalovirus-associated TCR beta chains recognize cytomegalovirus antigens. A later genetic analysis associated a missense DCLRE1C variant with V-gene and J-gene trimming of TCR beta chains, and an independent cohort replicated the association. HLA typing was unavailable for some donors at each locus, so association tests used only the typed subset. A further reported finding was that TCR beta sequences accurately predicted the HLA-A and HLA-B alleles for most subjects in the first cohort. Because the 87-base-pair reads could not distinguish some IMGT-functional V segments, including TRBV6-2 and TRBV6-3, those segments were excluded. In this cohort, only TCR beta chains were sequenced, and detectable features were limited by the absence of alpha or paired-chain data. Cytomegalovirus status was reported to be diagnosed by the classifier with high specificity and sensitivity in both the original and validation cohorts. Most TCR sequences were seen in very few donors, while some public TCRs were found in many individuals. According to a later analysis, parvovirus B19, influenza, CMV and Epstein-Barr virus appeared linked to several top co-occurrence clusters. At a false discovery rate of 0.05, a later analysis linked roughly 17,000 TCR beta sequences to specific HLA alleles. A cluster of highly shared sequence variants was judged likely to represent a technical artifact of the sequencing pipeline.

The cohort consisted of 650 to 850 healthy bone marrow donors. Cohort members were all nominally healthy when sampled, although unrecorded immune exposures were likely present. The donor was CMV seronegative and belonged to the group of several hundred seronegative cohort members. A peripheral blood sample was provided by each donor, and peripheral blood mononuclear cells were used for TCR beta sequencing. The Qiagen DNeasy Blood Extraction Kit was used to extract genomic DNA from the blood cell samples. Libraries were constructed by the immunoSEQ multiplex PCR assay. The multiplex PCR relied on a mix of 60 forward primers for TCR Vbeta segments and 13 reverse primers for TCR Jbeta segments. A multiplex PCR assay on genomic DNA amplified the CDR3 region of rearranged TCR beta genes. The Illumina HiSeq System was used to sequence the amplified TCR beta libraries as 87-base-pair reads. Per the authors' processing: A later analysis counted approximately 84 million unique TCR beta chains across the 550 to 800 repertoires, and roughly 11 million of these chains were shared by at least two donors. A nearest-neighbor algorithm error-corrected the raw reads and collapsed the reads into unique sequences, merging closely related sequences to remove PCR and sequencing errors. CDR3 sequences were aligned to IMGT reference sequences to assign V, D and J gene segments. For a sequence to be retained, a match of at least six nucleotides to both a V gene segment and a J gene segment was required. A rearrangement counted as productive if the CDR3 had no stop codons and remained in frame with V and J, and every other rearrangement counted as non-productive. CDR3 was defined by IMGT convention, running from the second conserved V-encoded cysteine to the conserved J-encoded phenylalanine. The earlier analysis of some 540 of the donors excluded any sequence lacking an unambiguous match to a single V gene segment. An earlier analysis of 450 to 650 of the donors called V segments functional above 56.7% productive rearrangements and segregating when the between-donor standard deviation exceeded 5%. A statistical classification framework was developed to diagnose cytomegalovirus status using the catalog of TCR beta chain sequences. In a later analysis, V and J genes were assigned by comparing TCR nucleotide sequences against IMGT/GENE-DB human TR gene sequences. In a later analysis, CDR3 sequences and most-parsimonious VDJ recombination scenarios were assigned using the TCRdist pipeline. In a later analysis, each TCR beta chain was defined by its CDR3 amino acid sequence together with its V-gene family, and reads without a unique V-gene family were excluded. A later analysis removed several hundred highly shared, low-generation-probability nucleotide sequences to deal with suspected cross-contamination and a sequencing artifact. In a later analysis, a clonal expansion index was calculated for each public chain from normalized within-repertoire ranks of inferred template counts. A later analysis computed generation probabilities with a VDJ recombination model fitted to out-of-frame rearrangements, and checked the results against IGoR. In a later analysis, hypergeometric tests were used to score TCR-TCR, TCR-HLA and TCR-CMV co-occurrence, with a repertoire-size bias correction applied to TCR pairs. A later analysis estimated false discovery rates by permuting HLA or CMV assignments 20 times. A later analysis grouped co-occurring TCRs with DBSCAN, adding TCRdist sequence similarity when clustering within HLA-allele-positive subsets. Repertoires with fewer than 30,000 or more than 120,000 public chains, plus five repertoires with anomalous nucleotide sharing, were excluded from co-occurrence clustering. TCRdb mirrors the immuneACCESS table, restricted to in-frame sequences. Some clones are absent from its copies; in checked studies, under half trace to an unresolved V gene, and the reason for the others is unknown. For V, J and clone size, that table is used; D and trimming come from the DNA. The sample data list 95,000 to 100,000 clones, and around 77% of these were observed just once. Approximately 8% of the sample goes to the ten largest clones.

The germline V end is reduced by 11 bases and the J end by 1 base; junction bases left unmatched: 7. CDR1 and CDR2, per the germline V gene (reference sequence), are SEHNR and FQNEAQ. Inclusive of the bounding cysteine and phenylalanine, the CDR3 is 14 residues long. Only CDR3 DNA is held: 42 bases, read in frame from base 1. With respect to this clone: Its antigen specificity is not known. No per-base quality is available; no much larger clone lies one base away.

Material for sequencing was PBMCs. This TCR derives from a female donor in good health and CMV-seronegative. Rearrangement joined TRBV7-9 to TRBJ1-5; TRBD1 agrees with 8 junctional bases. The nucleotide sequence is given as TGTGCCGGCGGACAGGGTGGGAGCAATCAGCCCCAGCATTTT. This sequence encodes CAGGQGGSNQPQHF.